One sample yielded the 29 T cell receptor beta chains listed below, sequenced in a study of T cell changes during pregnancy in multiple sclerosis. This table comes from immunoSEQ multiplex PCR, and its TCRdb copy is limited to in-frame clones, with some not included. This table has 100,000 to 140,000 clones, just under 95% appearing once. The sample consisted of peripheral blood, taken in the third trimester of pregnancy. These receptor sequences come from a female donor in good health, enrolled as a control in a pregnancy study.

The V gene is TRBV6-6, the J gene TRBJ1-6; TRBD1 aligns across 9 bases. Germline CDR1 and CDR2: MNHNY and SVGAGI (reference sequence). V lost 6 bases to trimming and J lost 3 bases; unmatched junction nucleotides: 6. The CDR3 contains 16 residues. Here the CDR3 DNA reads TGTGCCAGCAGCCCCGACAGGGGGTACTATAATTCACCCCTCCACTTT. Protein: CASSPDRGYYNSPLHF.

This sequence joins TRBV5-1 and TRBJ2-1; 7 bases match TRBD1. Germline CDR1 is SGHRS and CDR2 is YFSETQ. This CDR3 comprises 17 residues. V lost 5 bases to trimming and J lost 0 bases; unmatched junction nucleotides: 11. This CDR3 is CASRGGYGASSYNEQFF. CDR3 coding DNA: TGCGCCAGCAGAGGGGGCTATGGGGCGAGCTCCTACAATGAGCAGTTCTTC.

This clone was seen once. The chain links TRBV4-2 to TRBJ2-1; 7 bases are a match to TRBD2. The germline V gene encodes CDR1 LGHNA and CDR2 YNFKEQ. V gave up 0 bases and J gave up 8 bases; unmatched junction bases: 7. The CDR3 has 15 amino acids. CDR3 in DNA: TGTGCCAGCAGCCAAGAAGGCGGGGGAGGGTATGAGCAGTTCTTC. Amino acids: CASSQEGGGGYEQFF.

The V gene is TRBV5-1, the J gene TRBJ1-4; D is possibly TRBD1 (5 bases). Germline CDR1 and CDR2: SGHRS and YFSETQ. The CDR3 sequence is 13 residues long. V lost 3 bases and J 7 bases, leaving 10 bases between the germline ends. CDR3 nucleotide sequence: TGCGCCAGCAGCTATCAGGGAATTGAAAAACTGTTTTTT. The encoded protein is CASSYQGIEKLFF.

This rearrangement joins TRBV5-1 to TRBJ2-3, with 10 bases aligning to TRBD1. Germline V gene data show CDR1 as SGHRS and CDR2 as YFSETQ. CDR3 length: 15 amino acids. The junction had 3 bases not matched to a gene; V was cut back by 4 bases and J by 1 base. In nucleotides, the CDR3 is TGCGCCAGCAGCGGGGGGACAGGGGGCACAGATACGCAGTATTTT. Its protein product is CASSGGTGGTDTQYF. Together with reference TRBV5-1 and TRBJ2-3, the CDR3 gives the full variable domain: KAGVTQTPRYLIKTRGQQVTLSCSPISGHRSVSWYQQTPGQGLQFLFEYFSETQRNKGNFPGRFSGRQFSNSRSEMNVSTLELGDSALYLCASSGGTGGTDTQYFGPGTRLTVL.

The chain is built from TRBV6-4 and TRBJ2-3; D is perhaps TRBD2 (7 bases). The V gene lost 4 bases and the J gene lost 0 bases, with 17 bases spanning the gap. CDR1 and CDR2 (germline): MRHNA, SNTAGT. This CDR3 is 17 amino acids long. In nucleotides, the CDR3 is TGTGCCAGCAGTGTGGGCGGGGGCATAACTAGCACAGATACGCAGTATTTT. Amino acids: CASSVGGGITSTDTQYF.

The chain uses TRBV9 and TRBJ1-1; D not resolved. Trimming removed 0 bases from V and 0 bases from J, with 27 bases in between. CDR3 size: 21 residues. CDR1 is SGDLS, CDR2 YYNGEE, per germline. This CDR3 is CASSVGEDPAPNSRMNTEAFF. The CDR3 coding sequence is TGTGCCAGCAGCGTAGGGGAGGACCCTGCCCCGAACAGTCGTATGAACACTGAAGCTTTCTTT.

V gene TRBV9 combines with J gene TRBJ2-3; D may be TRBD2 (6 bases). The germline V and J ends were trimmed by 2 bases and 2 bases, with 9 bases remaining between them. Germline assignment: CDR1 SGDLS and CDR2 YYNGEE. CDR3 length: 14 amino acids. CDR3 DNA sequence: TGTGCCAGCAGCGTCGGGACTTTCACAGATACGCAGTATTTT. Encoded protein: CASSVGTFTDTQYF.

J is TRBJ2-2 and V is TRBV5-1; 8 bases fit TRBD1. Trimming cost V 4 bases and J 6 bases; bases outside gene matches: 11. The CDR3 has 16 residues. The germline V gene has CDR1 SGHRS and CDR2 YFSETQ. This CDR3 is CASSEFTTGEAGELFF. The CDR3 DNA follows: TGCGCCAGCAGCGAGTTCACGACAGGGGAAGCCGGGGAGCTGTTTTTT.

V and J are TRBV9 and TRBJ2-7; D is possibly TRBD2 (7 bases). Trimming stripped 3 bases from V and 5 bases from J, with 18 bases between. The germline gives CDR1 SGDLS, CDR2 YYNGEE. There are 15 residues in the CDR3. CDR3 protein: CASSEGWGGGDEQYF. Here the CDR3 DNA reads TGTGCCAGCAGCGAGGGGTGGGGGGGCGGAGACGAGCAGTACTTC.

The chain recombines TRBV15 with TRBJ2-1; D is perhaps TRBD1 (6 bases). The CDR3 covers 17 residues. V was clipped by 1 base and J by 3 bases, with 16 bases between them. CDR1 is LNHNV, CDR2 YYDKDF, per germline (reference sequence). The CDR3 here is CATSRAPRDTIYNEQFF. CDR3 DNA sequence: TGTGCCACCAGCAGAGCCCCTCGGGACACCATCTACAATGAGCAGTTCTTC.

The CDR3 protein is CAWSVREHEKLFF. The CDR3 DNA reads TGTGCCTGGAGTGTCCGGGAGCATGAAAAACTGTTTTTT. The gene calls are TRBV30 and TRBJ1-4; D call uncertain. The CDR3 is made up of 13 amino acids. CDR1 and CDR2 (germline): GTSNPN, SVGIG (reference sequence). V gave up 0 bases and J gave up 6 bases, with 8 bases separating them.

The rearrangement links TRBV7-7 to TRBJ2-3; 9 bases are a match to TRBD2. Germline-derived CDR1 and CDR2 are SSHAT and FNYEAQ (reference sequence). This CDR3 has 16 residues. V dropped 5 bases and J dropped 6; count of bases not matched to a gene: 12. The CDR3 region is CASSQGLSGGHDTQYF. The CDR3 DNA follows: TGTGCCAGCAGCCAGGGACTAAGCGGGGGGCACGATACGCAGTATTTT.

The V and J genes are TRBV5-6 and TRBJ1-2; no reliable D call. Germline V gene lookup returns CDR1 SGHDT and CDR2 YYEEEE. The CDR3 consists of 12 residues. Trimming removed 4 bases at V and 1 base at J, with 5 bases between. The CDR3 region is CASSAINYGYTF. CDR3 in DNA: TGTGCCAGCAGCGCTATTAACTATGGCTACACCTTC.

The rearrangement uses TRBV27 and TRBJ1-6; 10 positions agree with TRBD1. The germline V gene encodes CDR1 MNHEY and CDR2 SMNVEV (reference sequence). The CDR3 runs to 15 residues. V lost 2 bases, J lost 10 bases, and 5 bases stayed unmatched. The CDR3 sequence is CASSLLDRGQSPLHF. The CDR3 region has the DNA TGTGCCAGCAGTTTACTCGACAGGGGGCAATCACCCCTCCACTTT.

The rearrangement uses TRBV29-1 and TRBJ1-3, with a weak D call TRBD1 (5 bases). V shed 5 bases and J shed 0 bases, with 11 bases lying between them. Germline CDR1 reads SQVTM; CDR2 reads ANQGSEA. This CDR3 has 14 residues. CDR3 nucleotides: TGCAGCGTTTCCCAGGGATCCTCTGGAAACACCATATATTTT. Translated, it gives CSVSQGSSGNTIYF.

The chain has TRBV30 and TRBJ1-1; the D is unclear. This CDR3 region has 14 residues. Germline V gene sequence: CDR1 GTSNPN, CDR2 SVGIG (reference sequence). V was shortened by 0 bases and J by 1 base, with 9 bases between the two germline ends. CDR3 loop: CAWSVLVSNTEAFF. The CDR3 DNA reads as TGTGCCTGGAGTGTACTAGTCTCGAACACTGAAGCTTTCTTT.

Concerning this clone itself: A junction end diverges from the germline sequence, so it may reflect a read error. CDR3 protein: CASSEDRGVAKNIQYF. The CDR3 DNA sequence: TGTGCCAGCAGCGAAGACAGGGGGGTCGCCAAAAACATTCAGTACTTC. V is TRBV6-1 and J is TRBJ2-4; TRBD1 aligns across 9 bases. Germline values: CDR1 MNHNS, CDR2 SASEGT. This CDR3 region has 16 residues.

The chain recombines TRBV2 with TRBJ1-1; D unresolved. CDR1 SNHLY and CDR2 FYNNEI come from the germline V gene. Between the trimmed V and J ends, which lost 8 bases and 7 bases, there was a span of 11 bases. The CDR3 is 11 residues long. The CDR3 sequence is CASSNKVEAFF. The CDR3 DNA is TGTGCCAGCTCCAACAAAGTTGAAGCTTTCTTT. Combining the CDR3 with reference TRBV2 and TRBJ1-1 gives the whole variable domain EPEVTQTPSHQVTQMGQEVILRCVPISNHLYFYWYRQILGQKVEFLVSFYNNEISEKSEIFDDQFSVERPDGSNFTLKIRSTKLEDSAMYFCASSNKVEAFFGQGTRLTVV.

This chain uses TRBV4-3 with TRBJ2-4, with 11 bases aligning to TRBD1. The CDR3 length is 17 residues. V was clipped by 1 base and J by 6 bases; unmatched bases: 8. The germline gives CDR1 LGHNA, CDR2 YSLEER. CDR3 DNA: TGCGCCAGCAGCCAAGGGACAGGGGGCTATGATGTAAACATTCAGTACTTC. Its translation is CASSQGTGGYDVNIQYF.

This sequence joins TRBV7-3 and TRBJ2-3, with D maybe TRBD1 (5 bases). Deletions cut 5 bases from V and 3 bases from J, with 21 bases between. Germline CDR1 is SGHTA and CDR2 is FQGTGA. The CDR3 covers 17 residues. DNA for the CDR3: TGTGCCAGCAGCGCACAAGGGGCCGGCCTGGGGACAGATACGCAGTATTTT. Its protein product is CASSAQGAGLGTDTQYF.

The V and J genes are TRBV7-2 and TRBJ2-1, with TRBD1 as a possible D gene (6 bases). Trimming stripped 4 bases from V and 7 bases from J, with 8 bases between. The length of the CDR3 is 12 residues. Germline CDR1 reads SGHTA; CDR2 reads FQGNSA. CDR3 region: CASSSDRNEQFF. DNA of the CDR3: TGTGCCAGCAGCTCCGACAGGAATGAGCAGTTCTTC.

The CDR3 here is CATRKASGLDQPQHF. The DNA of the CDR3 is TGTGCCACCCGCAAGGCCAGCGGACTAGATCAGCCCCAGCATTTT. The gene calls are TRBV19 and TRBJ1-5; D uncertain. Germline CDR1 reads LNHDA; CDR2 reads SQIVND (reference sequence). CDR3 length: 15 amino acids. V lost 10 bases and J 5 bases, leaving 21 bases between the germline ends.

The chain joins TRBV10-3 to TRBJ1-5; a possible D gene is TRBD1 (5 bases). CDR1 is ENHRY and CDR2 is SYGVKD in the germline V gene. The length of the CDR3 is 14 residues. Trimming cost V 0 bases and J 6 bases, with 9 bases left between them. CDR3 DNA: TGTGCCATCAGTGAGTCTGGAGGGACTCAGCCCCAGCATTTT. It translates to CAISESGGTQPQHF.

The rearrangement uses TRBV4-3 and TRBJ1-2, with 7 bases lining up with TRBD1. Losses at the gene ends were 1 base for V and 6 bases for J; bases not matched to a gene: 2. The CDR3 length is 13 residues. Germline V gene sequence: CDR1 LGHNA, CDR2 YSLEER. The DNA of the CDR3 is TGCGCCAGCAGCCAAGCCGGGACAGATGGCTACACCTTC. It encodes CASSQAGTDGYTF.

The gene calls are TRBV6-5 and TRBJ1-5; perhaps TRBD1 as D (6 bases). The V gene lost 5 bases and the J gene lost 7 bases, with 18 bases spanning the gap. CDR1 is MNHEY and CDR2 is SVGAGI in the germline V gene. CDR3 length: 15 amino acids. CDR3 in amino acids: CASSPGTSSRQPQHF. The CDR3 region has the DNA TGTGCCAGCAGTCCCGGGACATCGTCCAGGCAGCCCCAGCATTTT.

V is TRBV7-2 and J is TRBJ2-4, with 7 bases lining up with TRBD2. J lost 2 bases, V lost 0 bases, and 4 bases had no gene match. Germline-derived CDR1 and CDR2 are SGHTA and FQGNSA. CDR3 length: 16 amino acids. As DNA, the CDR3 is TGTGCCAGCAGCTTAGCAACTAGCGCAACCAAAAACATTCAGTACTTC. Its translation: CASSLATSATKNIQYF. The full variable domain, in which reference TRBV7-2 and TRBJ2-4 provide the parts outside the CDR3, is GAGVSQSPSNKVTEKGKDVELRCDPISGHTALYWYRQSLGQGLEFLIYFQGNSAPDKSGLPSDRFSAERTGGSVSTLTIQRTQQEDSAVYLCASSLATSATKNIQYFGAGTRLSVL.

The chain employs TRBV29-1 and TRBJ1-1; TRBD1 is a possible D gene (6 bases). The germline gives CDR1 SQVTM, CDR2 ANQGSEA. Deletions cut 7 bases from V and 5 bases from J, with 17 bases between. This CDR3 is 13 amino acids long. In DNA form, the CDR3 reads TGCAGCGCGGGGGAGGGGGGAAGGACTGAAGCTTTCTTT. This encodes CSAGEGGRTEAFF.

A single count supports this clone. The chain has TRBV6-1 and TRBJ1-2, with D possibly being TRBD1 (5 bases). The CDR3 totals 16 residues. Germline-derived CDR1 and CDR2 are MNHNS and SASEGT. Trimming removed 3 bases from V and 4 bases from J, with 18 bases in between. CDR3 DNA sequence: TGTGCCAGCAGTGAGTCCGCCATTGGGAGGGGCTATGGCTACACCTTC. It is translated as CASSESAIGRGYGYTF.